This T cell receptor beta chain is from a study of Tregs in tolerant kidney transplant recipients. Findings and caveats of the study: Antigen-driven expansion was suggested because donor-specific Tregs expanded more than all Tregs in tolerant patients. This study did not directly address biological reproducibility.

Trimming took 4 bases from V and 1 from J, leaving 5 bases between them. The CDR3 totals 12 residues. The germline gives CDR1 GTSNPN, CDR2 SVGIG (reference sequence). The nonmyeloablative bone marrow transplants came from related graft donors, with transient mixed chimerism. Regarding this clone: The antigen is not known.

Using immunoSEQ multiplex PCR, the repertoire was profiled, and TCRdb retains in-frame clones only, with some absent. The repertoire holds 75,000 to 100,000 clones, with roughly 93% as singletons. The receptor comes from a human patient who received a combined kidney and bone marrow transplant. Some T cells may have come from the graft donor. This rearrangement joins TRBV30 to TRBJ1-3; unclear D gene. The sample was CD4+ T cells from blood (PBMCs), taken 12 months after the transplant. In DNA, the CDR3 is TGTGCCTGGACCCCATCTGGAAACACCATATATTTT. Translated: CAWTPSGNTIYF.